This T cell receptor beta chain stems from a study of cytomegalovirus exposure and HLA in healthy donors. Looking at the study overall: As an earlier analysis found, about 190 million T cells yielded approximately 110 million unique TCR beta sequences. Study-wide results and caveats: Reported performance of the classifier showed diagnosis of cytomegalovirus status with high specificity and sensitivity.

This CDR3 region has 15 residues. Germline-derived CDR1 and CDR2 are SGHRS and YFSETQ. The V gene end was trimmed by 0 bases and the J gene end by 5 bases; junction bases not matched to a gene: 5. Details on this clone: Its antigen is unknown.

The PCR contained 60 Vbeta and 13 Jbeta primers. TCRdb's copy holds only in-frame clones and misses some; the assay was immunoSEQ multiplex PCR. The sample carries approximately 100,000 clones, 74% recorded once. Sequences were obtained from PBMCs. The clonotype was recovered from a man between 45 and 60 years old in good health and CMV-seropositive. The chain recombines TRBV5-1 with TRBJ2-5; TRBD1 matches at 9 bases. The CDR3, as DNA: TGCGCCAGCAGCTTGGGGACAGGGGAAGCGGAGACCCAGTACTTC. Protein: CASSLGTGEAETQYF.